Given below is one TCR beta chain in context. Its specificity is unknown. Anyone with autoimmune disease history or systemic immunosuppression was excluded. The table came from immunoSEQ multiplex PCR; TCRdb's copy has only in-frame clones and leaves some out. This sample has tens of thousands of clones; 80% to 85% occur once, and the top ten carry 1.1%. This sample is drawn from a study of OX40 agonist ivuxolimab in advanced cancers. Study as a whole: Treatment of patients was with ivuxolimab, an agonistic anti-OX40 (CD134) antibody. Study-wide results and limits: More expanded clones were seen, on average, in CD8+ T cells than in CD4+. Among the least clonally expanded were partial responders at 0.1-3.0 mg/kg.

This receptor was obtained from an adult with an advanced solid tumor such as melanoma, head and neck, liver or kidney cancer. The sample in question was CD4+ or CD8+ T cells sorted from blood, obtained in a trial of the OX40 agonist ivuxolimab.

The CDR3 loop is CASSLAGSGGVYNEQFF. As DNA, the CDR3 is TGTGCCAGCAGCTTAGCGGGCAGCGGGGGGGTCTACAATGAGCAGTTCTTC. The rearrangement uses TRBV7-2 and TRBJ2-1; 10 bases agree with TRBD2. V trimming: 0 bases; J trimming: 3 bases; junction bases outside the gene matches: 5. The CDR3 is 17 amino acids. Germline V gene lookup returns CDR1 SGHTA and CDR2 FQGNSA.